Below, 5 T cell receptor delta chains from the same sample are listed, as sequenced in a study of gamma-delta T cells after stem cell transplantation. TCRdb re-identified clones in the RT-PCR reads via CATT. Here the sample spans about 1,200 delta-chain clones, roughly 2.3% being singletons. The sample was gamma-delta T cells. Receptors originate from a human donor. It is not recorded whose cells these are; they may come from a transplant donor.

This clone has a handful of counts. One base separates it from a far larger clone, so it is likely a read error. Other DNA sequences of this sample code for an identical CDR3. This rearrangement joins TRDV2 to TRDJ1; D may be TRDD3 (5 bases). CDR1 GEAIGNYY and CDR2 EKD come from the germline V gene. With 0 bases removed from V and 0 bases from J, the gap between germline ends came to 16 bases. The length of the CDR3 is 17 residues. CDR3 sequence: CACDTVDGGYHTDKLIF. As DNA, the CDR3 is TGTGCCTGTGACACCGTTGATGGTGGATATCACACCGATAAACTCATCTTT.

Relative to its sample, this clone is medium-sized. This probably arose from a read error, given a far larger clone one base away. V and J are TRDV2 and TRDJ1; possible D gene TRDD3, 5 bases. There are 18 residues in the CDR3. Germline-derived CDR1 and CDR2 are GEAIGNYY and EKD. CDR3 coding DNA: TGTGCCCGTGACACCGTACGTGGATGGGGCTCGGCGGACGATAAACTCATCTTT. It codes for CARDTVRGWGSADDKLIF.

This clone has more than one count but fewer than ten. TCRdb's protein for this DNA is that of a much larger clone and differs from the translation at residue 13, likely a read error; the protein shown is the DNA translation. The chain couples TRDV2 to TRDJ1; 9 bases fit TRDD3. Germline loops: CDR1 GEAIGNYY, CDR2 EKD. The V segment lost 2 bases and the J segment 1 base; nucleotides outside the gene matches: 16. The CDR3 is 19 amino acids. The chain's CDR3 is CACDMILGDPKPCTDKLIF. The CDR3 DNA reads as TGTGCCTGTGACATGATCCTGGGGGATCCTAAACCTTGCACCGATAAACTCATCTTT.

This clone has just a few counts. The protein that TCRdb holds for this DNA derives from a much larger clone and differs from the translated DNA at residue 11, which likely indicates a read error; the protein shown here is translated from the DNA. The CDR3 loop is CACDEVLPSTVKLIF. DNA for the CDR3: TGTGCCTGTGACGAAGTTTTACCCTCCACCGTTAAACTCATCTTT. The chain carries TRDV2 and TRDJ1; D gene uncertain. This CDR3 is 15 amino acids long. The germline CDR1 and CDR2 sequences are GEAIGNYY and EKD.

This clone turned up a few times. This likely came from a read error, as a far larger clone is one base away. The same CDR3 can be traced to other DNA sequences in this sample. The rearrangement joins TRDV2 to TRDJ1, with D maybe TRDD3 (5 bases). The CDR3 runs 14 residues. Germline-derived CDR1 and CDR2 are GEAIGNYY and EKD. In DNA form, the CDR3 reads TGTGCCTGCGACACCATCGGGGGCACCGATAAACTCATCTTT. This encodes CACDTIGGTDKLIF.